One sample yielded the 20 T cell receptor beta chains listed below, sequenced in a study of CD8 T cells in Susac syndrome. An amount of RNA that ranged from about 0.45 to 1 ug was reverse transcribed with random hexamers. In TCRdb, the immunoSEQ multiplex PCR reads were re-called with MiXCR into one record per CDR3 protein. This sample yields 200,000 or so distinct CDR3 sequences, of which approximately 90% are seen a single time; about 0.15% belongs to the top ten. The specimen sequenced was CD8+ T cells from PBMCs. The origin of the receptors is a human donor with multiple sclerosis.

This chain links TRBV7-9 with TRBJ2-1; 10 bases line up with TRBD2. The CDR3 totals 15 residues. The V gene end was trimmed by 1 base and the J gene end by 10 bases; junction bases not matched to a gene: 7. Germline lookup yields CDR1 SEHNR and CDR2 FQNEAQ (reference sequence). The CDR3 loop is CASSLGLLTSGEQFF. CDR3 nucleotides: TGTGCCAGCAGCTTAGGATTGCTGACTAGCGGGGAGCAGTTCTTC.

V is TRBV12-3 or TRBV12-4 and J is TRBJ2-2, with TRBD2 matching over 9 bases. The CDR3 has 16 amino acids. The trim removed 6 bases at V and 2 bases at J, leaving 7 bases unmatched. The CDR3 DNA reads as TGTGCCAGCAGCAGATCGGGACTAGCAAACACCGGGGAGCTGTTTTTT. Protein sequence: CASSRSGLANTGELFF.

The V gene is TRBV29-1, the J gene TRBJ2-1; 7 bases map to TRBD1. Germline V gives CDR1 SQVTM, CDR2 ANQGSEA. V shed 4 bases and J 4 bases; nucleotides not matched to a gene: 10. There are 15 residues in the CDR3. CDR3 sequence reads: CSVAGQEGAYNEQFF. The CDR3 DNA sequence: TGCAGCGTTGCTGGACAGGAAGGGGCTTACAATGAGCAGTTCTTC.

This chain connects TRBV7-9 to TRBJ1-2; D uncertain. Germline CDR1 is SEHNR and CDR2 is FQNEAQ (reference sequence). V was pared by 4 bases and J by 8 bases, with 14 bases between. The CDR3 runs 13 residues. The CDR3 sequence is CASSSRLDVGYTF. For the CDR3, the DNA is TGTGCCAGCAGCTCCAGACTGGATGTAGGCTACACCTTC.

V usage is TRBV4-1 and J usage is TRBJ2-3, with 11 nucleotides matching TRBD2. V lost 0 bases, J lost 6 bases, and 5 bases stayed unmatched. The CDR3 is made up of 16 amino acids. Germline CDR1 and CDR2: MGHRA and YSYEKL. CDR3 amino acids: CASSQEWLAGGDTQYF. Written as DNA, the CDR3 is TGCGCCAGCAGCCAAGAATGGCTAGCGGGAGGTGATACGCAGTATTTT.

This clonotype showed up just a few times. This rearrangement joins TRBV19 to TRBJ2-5, with D maybe TRBD2 (6 bases). The germline V and J ends were trimmed by 5 bases and 4 bases, with 14 bases remaining between them. The CDR3 is 14 residues long. The germline V gene has CDR1 LNHDA and CDR2 SQIVND (reference sequence). CDR3 DNA sequence: TGTGCCAGTAGTCTTTCTGGGGGAGGAGAGACCCAGTACTTC. Translated, it gives CASSLSGGGETQYF.

The V call is TRBV6-5, the J call TRBJ2-1, with TRBD2 matching over 14 bases. Germline assignment: CDR1 MNHEY and CDR2 SVGAGI. V dropped 2 bases and J dropped 8; count of bases not matched to a gene: 5. The CDR3 loop spans 16 amino acids. CDR3 protein: CASSYTGLAGAHEQFF. CDR3 nucleotide sequence: TGTGCCAGCAGTTACACGGGACTAGCGGGAGCCCATGAGCAGTTCTTC.

The genes are TRBV7-9 and TRBJ2-1; D unclear. Trimming cost V 8 bases and J 4 bases, with 18 bases left between them. This CDR3 is 15 amino acids long. Germline loops: CDR1 SEHNR, CDR2 FQNEAQ (reference sequence). This chain's CDR3 is CASRAGGLGYNEQFF. The CDR3 DNA reads as TGTGCCAGCCGAGCAGGTGGCCTAGGGTACAATGAGCAGTTCTTC.

V usage is TRBV5-1 and J usage is TRBJ1-1; D not certain. CDR1 and CDR2 (germline): SGHRS, YFSETQ. This CDR3 spans 15 amino acids. V was pared by 0 bases and J by 3 bases, with 12 bases between. The CDR3 protein is CASSLEVSLDTEAFF. DNA for the CDR3: TGCGCCAGCAGCTTGGAGGTCAGTTTGGACACTGAAGCTTTCTTT.

The J gene is TRBJ1-1, the V gene TRBV6-5, with D hard to call. V lost 3 bases to trimming and J lost 3 bases, with 8 bases between them. The CDR3 contains 13 residues. Looked up from germline, CDR1 is MNHEY and CDR2 is SVGAGI. CDR3 bases: TGTGCCAGCAGTTATTCAAGGGACACTGAAGCTTTCTTT. Translated: CASSYSRDTEAFF.

The V call is TRBV7-9, the J call TRBJ2-7, with TRBD2 identical over 11 bases. Looked up from germline, CDR1 is SEHNR and CDR2 is FQNEAQ (reference sequence). J was trimmed by 5 bases and V by 4 bases; bases with no gene match: 7. The CDR3 has 15 amino acids. Written as DNA, the CDR3 is TGTGCCAGCAGCTCCCTAGCGGGGGGAAGCCACGAGCAGTACTTC. It codes for CASSSLAGGSHEQYF.

V is TRBV5-4 and J is TRBJ2-1; 8 bases map to TRBD2. Germline V CDR1 and CDR2: SGHNT, YYREEE (reference sequence). The CDR3 consists of 15 residues. Trimming took 4 bases from V and 3 from J; bases not matched to a gene: 6. DNA of the CDR3: TGTGCCAGCAGCCATAGGGGACTAGTCTACAATGAGCAGTTCTTC. Encoded protein: CASSHRGLVYNEQFF.

The gene calls are TRBV4-1 and TRBJ2-1; 8 bases agree with TRBD1. V lost 0 bases to trimming and J lost 2 bases; unmatched junction nucleotides: 6. Germline V lookup: CDR1 MGHRA, CDR2 YSYEKL. The CDR3 runs 17 residues. The chain's CDR3 is CASSQDLGTGTYNEQFF. The DNA of the CDR3 is TGCGCCAGCAGCCAAGATCTCGGGACAGGAACCTACAATGAGCAGTTCTTC.

V is TRBV4-1 and J is TRBJ1-2; perhaps TRBD1 as D (5 bases). The CDR3 loop spans 14 amino acids. Germline CDR1 reads MGHRA; CDR2 reads YSYEKL. The V and J ends lost 4 bases and 4 bases respectively, with 13 bases between them. The CDR3 loop reads CASSLSTEIYGYTF. The CDR3 nucleotides read TGCGCCAGCAGCCTGTCGACAGAGATCTATGGCTACACCTTC.

The chain carries TRBV20-1 and TRBJ1-4; tentatively, D is TRBD1 (6 bases). The CDR3 extends over 13 amino acids. Germline CDR1 reads DFQATT; CDR2 reads SNEGSKA (reference sequence). Trimming stripped 4 bases from V and 5 bases from J, with 11 bases between. In DNA form, the CDR3 reads TGCAGTGCTAATTACGGGGGCAATGAAAAACTGTTTTTT. This translates into CSANYGGNEKLFF.

The J gene is TRBJ2-7, the V gene TRBV25-1; possibly TRBD2 for D (6 bases). Per germline, CDR1 MGHDK and CDR2 SYGVNS. The CDR3 contains 15 residues. The germline V and J ends were trimmed by 8 bases and 1 base, with 18 bases remaining between them. Here the CDR3 DNA reads TGTGCCAGCTCGGGAGTGGCGACAGATTCCTACGAGCAGTACTTC. It codes for CASSGVATDSYEQYF.

The CDR3 reads CASSTGTGWGYTF. CDR3 sequence (DNA): TGTGCCAGTAGTACCGGGACCGGGTGGGGCTACACCTTC. The gene calls are TRBV19 and TRBJ1-2; a possible D gene is TRBD1 (5 bases). The germline gives CDR1 LNHDA, CDR2 SQIVND (reference sequence). CDR3 length: 13 amino acids. V lost 4 bases and J 8 bases, leaving 14 bases between the germline ends.

The genes are TRBV27 and TRBJ2-2; the D is unclear. The V gene lost 3 bases and the J gene lost 6 bases, with 8 bases spanning the gap. The CDR3 is 13 amino acids. Germline V CDR1 and CDR2: MNHEY, SMNVEV (reference sequence). This CDR3 is CASSFVIAGELFF. The CDR3 DNA reads as TGTGCCAGCAGTTTCGTGATTGCCGGGGAGCTGTTTTTT.

V usage is TRBV23-1 and J usage is TRBJ1-2; D may be TRBD1 (5 bases). TRBV23-1 is an ORF; its function is uncertain. V was shortened by 4 bases and J by 0 bases, with 18 bases between the two germline ends. The CDR3 has 17 residues. The CDR3 bases are TGCGCCAGCAGTCTCTCTAGTGGGGACCTAGCTAACTATGGCTACACCTTC. It yields the protein CASSLSSGDLANYGYTF.

The genes are TRBV15 and TRBJ2-1, with D hard to call. The CDR3 sequence is 14 residues long. In germline, CDR1 is LNHNV, CDR2 YYDKDF (reference sequence). V lost 0 bases to trimming and J lost 4 bases, with 7 bases between them. Written as DNA, the CDR3 is TGTGCCACCAGCAGAGATGATGATTACAATGAGCAGTTCTTC. It is translated as CATSRDDDYNEQFF.